This entry lists 20 T cell receptor beta chains sequenced from one sample in a study of radiotherapy plus CTLA-4 blockade in lung cancer. TCRdb keeps only in-frame clones here, not all; method: immunoSEQ multiplex PCR. This sample carries some 110,000 clones, more than 75% of them seen once, and the ten largest clones take roughly 3.5%. Here the sequenced sample was peripheral blood, taken from a patient treated with radiotherapy plus ipilimumab. The source is a human donor with non-small cell lung cancer that progressed on radiotherapy plus ipilimumab. Some clones in this sample may be carry-over from other donors' samples.

The chain uses TRBV7-9 and TRBJ2-5, with 9 bases identical to TRBD1. The V and J ends lost 6 bases and 5 bases, in that order; junction bases with no gene match: 13. The CDR3 is 16 residues long. Germline V gives CDR1 SEHNR, CDR2 FQNEAQ (reference sequence). The CDR3 is CASSRPPGQGLETQYF. Written as DNA, the CDR3 is TGTGCCAGCAGTCGACCTCCGGGACAGGGTCTGGAGACCCAGTACTTC.

This clone came up many times. The chain is built from TRBV18 and TRBJ2-3; 9 nucleotides align to TRBD2. V was clipped by 2 bases and J by 4 bases; unmatched bases: 7. Germline values: CDR1 KGHSH, CDR2 LQKENI. The CDR3 runs 16 residues. CDR3 protein: CASSPVAGGIADTQYF. CDR3 DNA: TGTGCCAGCTCACCAGTGGCGGGGGGGATCGCAGATACGCAGTATTTT.

J is TRBJ1-1 and V is TRBV6-6, with D possibly being TRBD1 (6 bases). Germline loops: CDR1 MNHNY, CDR2 SVGAGI (reference sequence). The CDR3 has 14 residues. Trimming took off 6 bases at V and 3 bases at J, with 14 bases between the two ends. The CDR3 sequence: CASRFSGAHTEAFF. The DNA of the CDR3 is TGTGCCAGCAGGTTCTCGGGGGCTCACACTGAAGCTTTCTTT.

This clone was found once. At the DNA level, this CDR3 is encoded by other sequences in the same sample as well. As DNA, the CDR3 is TGCGCCAGCAGCCAACTTAACAGGGTCACTGAAGCTTTCTTT. It encodes CASSQLNRVTEAFF. This chain links TRBV4-3 with TRBJ1-1, with D possibly being TRBD1 (6 bases). The length of the CDR3 is 14 residues. Germline V gene sequence: CDR1 LGHNA, CDR2 YSLEER. The germline V and J ends were trimmed by 2 bases and 4 bases, with 11 bases remaining between them.

V and J are TRBV19 and TRBJ2-1; 10 bases align to TRBD1. Germline CDR1 LNHDA, CDR2 SQIVND (reference sequence). Trimming at V came to 5 bases and at J to 7 bases, leaving 8 bases not matched to a gene. CDR3 length: 15 amino acids. The DNA of the CDR3 is TGTGCCAGTAGTCCTCACGGGGACAGGGGTAATGAGCAGTTCTTC. It translates to CASSPHGDRGNEQFF.

The genes are TRBV7-2 and TRBJ2-7, with D unresolved. The germline V gene encodes CDR1 SGHTA and CDR2 FQGNSA. This CDR3 has 13 amino acids. The V end lost 5 bases, the J end lost 6 bases, and 14 bases lay between the germline ends. Here the CDR3 DNA reads TGTGCCAGCAGCAGGGCGCTCCTAGGCGAGCAGTACTTC. Its protein is CASSRALLGEQYF.

V usage is TRBV7-2 and J usage is TRBJ1-5; tentatively, D is TRBD1 (5 bases). Germline V gene lookup returns CDR1 SGHTA and CDR2 FQGNSA. This CDR3 region has 14 residues. Between the trimmed V and J ends, which lost 1 base and 7 bases, there was a span of 11 bases. CDR3 loop: CASSLVGAGQPQHF. CDR3 DNA sequence: TGTGCCAGCAGCTTAGTAGGGGCGGGACAGCCCCAGCATTTT.

This clone was seen only a few times. The V gene is TRBV6-5, the J gene TRBJ1-5; 8 bases match TRBD1. The V and J ends lost 5 bases and 2 bases, in that order; junction bases with no gene match: 2. This CDR3 has 14 residues. Looked up from germline, CDR1 is MNHEY and CDR2 is SVGAGI. CDR3 bases: TGTGCCAGCAGTGACAGGGGTGGCAATCAGCCCCAGCATTTT. This translates into CASSDRGGNQPQHF.

V gene TRBV2 combines with J gene TRBJ2-3; maybe TRBD2 (6 bases). V was trimmed by 2 bases and J by 2 bases, leaving 14 bases between them. CDR3 size: 16 residues. Germline-derived CDR1 and CDR2 are SNHLY and FYNNEI. This chain's CDR3 is CASSELLGLHTDTQYF. As DNA, the CDR3 is TGTGCCAGCAGTGAATTGTTGGGACTTCACACAGATACGCAGTATTTT.

The V call is TRBV27, the J call TRBJ1-5; no definite D call. V lost 1 base, J lost 6 bases, and 13 bases lay in between. This CDR3 is built from 15 residues. Germline values: CDR1 MNHEY, CDR2 SMNVEV (reference sequence). CDR3 amino acids: CASSLLSIGGQPQHF. CDR3 sequence (DNA): TGTGCCAGCAGTTTATTGTCCATTGGAGGTCAGCCCCAGCATTTT.

This clone came up once. The chain is built from TRBV7-2 and TRBJ2-7; D unresolved. With 2 bases removed from V and 2 bases from J, the gap between germline ends came to 10 bases. The length of the CDR3 is 14 residues. Germline CDR1 and CDR2: SGHTA and FQGNSA. CDR3 amino acids: CASSLYHGPYEQYF. The CDR3 nucleotides are TGTGCCAGCAGCTTATATCACGGACCCTACGAGCAGTACTTC. The whole variable domain, remainder taken from reference TRBV7-2 and TRBJ2-7, is GAGVSQSPSNKVTEKGKDVELRCDPISGHTALYWYRQSLGQGLEFLIYFQGNSAPDKSGLPSDRFSAERTGGSVSTLTIQRTQQEDSAVYLCASSLYHGPYEQYFGPGTRLTVT.

The V gene is TRBV6-6, the J gene TRBJ1-1, with 9 bases matching TRBD1. Germline V gene data show CDR1 as MNHNY and CDR2 as SVGAGI (reference sequence). V was clipped by 5 bases and J by 4 bases; unmatched bases: 5. The CDR3 sequence is 14 residues long. CDR3 coding DNA: TGTGCCAGCAGTCGACAGGGGGGGGGCACTGAAGCTTTCTTT. It codes for CASSRQGGGTEAFF.

The rearrangement uses TRBV4-1 and TRBJ1-1; 7 nucleotides match TRBD1. There are 18 residues in the CDR3. Trimming cost V 2 bases and J 2 bases; bases outside gene matches: 14. Germline values: CDR1 MGHRA, CDR2 YSYEKL. CDR3 DNA sequence: TGCGCCAGCAGCCAAATTCCCGCAATACAGGGGCGAAACACTGAAGCTTTCTTT. It encodes CASSQIPAIQGRNTEAFF.

The J gene is TRBJ1-6, the V gene TRBV2, with D tentatively TRBD1 (6 bases). With 6 bases removed from V and 9 bases from J, the gap between germline ends came to 27 bases. The CDR3 is made up of 18 amino acids. CDR1 and CDR2 from the germline V gene are SNHLY and FYNNEI. CDR3 region: CASSYLGAGEEEFSPLHF. CDR3 nucleotide sequence: TGTGCCAGCAGCTACCTCGGGGCAGGGGAGGAGGAATTTTCACCCCTCCACTTT.

V and J are TRBV10-3 and TRBJ2-1; TRBD2 matches 11 bases. The length of the CDR3 is 15 residues. Germline V gene data show CDR1 as ENHRY and CDR2 as SYGVKD. After removal of 8 bases from V and 2 bases from J, the junction contained 5 bases not matched to a gene. In DNA form, the CDR3 reads TGTGCCATCTCCTTTAGCGGGGGGGCCTACAATGAGCAGTTCTTC. Translation gives CAISFSGGAYNEQFF.

This clone was found a few times. The V gene is TRBV5-6, the J gene TRBJ1-3; D unresolved. CDR1 is SGHDT, CDR2 YYEEEE, per germline. The CDR3 extends over 14 amino acids. Trimming took 0 bases from V and 8 from J, leaving 12 bases between them. CDR3 sequence reads: CASSLVRGEDTIYF. CDR3 DNA sequence: TGTGCCAGCAGCTTGGTTCGTGGGGAGGACACCATATATTTT. The variable domain in full, completed from reference TRBV5-6 and TRBJ1-3, reads DAGVTQSPTHLIKTRGQQVTLRCSPKSGHDTVSWYQQALGQGPQFIFQYYEEEERQRGNFPDRFSGHQFPNYSSELNVNALLLGDSALYLCASSLVRGEDTIYFGEGSWLTVV.

The chain joins TRBV7-3 to TRBJ2-1; tentatively, D is TRBD2 (6 bases). The CDR3 has 16 amino acids. The ends were cut back, 2 bases at V and 7 bases at J, with 18 bases in the middle. Germline V gene sequence: CDR1 SGHTA, CDR2 FQGTGA. The CDR3 coding sequence is TGTGCCAGCAGCTTACGGGGTGGGGCTAGCGAGAATGAGCAGTTCTTC. It translates to CASSLRGGASENEQFF.

The chain has TRBV7-2 and TRBJ2-6; D uncertain. Germline CDR1 and CDR2: SGHTA and FQGNSA. The CDR3 covers 15 residues. V gave up 8 bases and J gave up 4 bases, with 15 bases separating them. This chain's CDR3 is CASSITVVGANVLTF. For the CDR3, the DNA is TGTGCCAGCTCGATCACCGTGGTCGGGGCCAACGTCCTGACTTTC.

The chain employs TRBV13 and TRBJ2-5; no clear D gene. The germline V gene encodes CDR1 PRHDT and CDR2 FYEKMQ (reference sequence). This CDR3 is built from 13 residues. The ends were cut back, 0 bases at V and 5 bases at J, with 7 bases in the middle. The CDR3 DNA follows: TGTGCCAGCAGCTTAGGGGGCGGTGAGACCCAGTACTTC. It encodes CASSLGGGETQYF.

V is TRBV7-3 and J is TRBJ2-1, with D uncertain. Deletions cut 1 base from V and 5 bases from J, with 12 bases between. Germline V gene lookup returns CDR1 SGHTA and CDR2 FQGTGA. The CDR3 runs to 15 residues. The CDR3: CASSLSSASHNEQFF. CDR3 sequence (DNA): TGTGCCAGCAGCTTAAGCTCGGCCTCGCACAATGAGCAGTTCTTC.